The 23 T cell receptor beta chains below all came from one sample that was sequenced in a study of regulatory T cells in long-lasting Graves disease. Time point denoted: persistent/refractory GD, antithyroid drugs over 5 years with positive TRAb. Extracted PBMC RNA gave rise to the TCR library. With iRepertoire HTBI primers and Arm-PCR of CDR3 regions, TCR beta libraries were built. TCRdb recomputed calls from the multiplex PCR reads with MiXCR, one row per CDR3 protein. The sample consists of roughly 450,000 distinct CDR3 sequences, roughly 22% of them appearing once. Material: peripheral blood mononuclear cells (PBMCs), obtained when the disease was refractory, from a patient treated with antithyroid drugs. The receptors derive from a female donor with Graves disease.

The rearrangement uses TRBV30 and TRBJ1-2, with 10 positions matching TRBD1. Germline lookup yields CDR1 GTSNPN and CDR2 SVGIG (reference sequence). After removal of 2 bases from V and 3 bases from J, the junction contained 3 bases not matched to a gene. This CDR3 is built from 14 residues. The CDR3 spells CAWSTGQGYYGYTF. Written as DNA, the CDR3 is TGTGCCTGGAGTACGGGACAGGGGTACTATGGCTACACCTTC.

This clonotype was seen repeatedly, ten times or more. The rearrangement links TRBV15 to TRBJ2-5; D perhaps matches TRBD1 (6 bases). The V end lost 0 bases, the J end lost 3 bases, and 11 bases lay between the germline ends. The germline CDR1 and CDR2 sequences are LNHNV and YYDKDF (reference sequence). There are 15 residues in the CDR3. This CDR3 is CATSRDPGAEETQYF. CDR3 DNA: TGTGCCACCAGCAGAGATCCAGGGGCGGAAGAGACCCAGTACTTC.

V and J are TRBV20-1 and TRBJ2-5; either TRBD1 or TRBD2 may fit D (5 bases each). Trimming took 5 bases from V and 1 from J, leaving 17 bases between them. This CDR3 contains 15 residues. Germline assignment: CDR1 DFQATT and CDR2 SNEGSKA (reference sequence). DNA of the CDR3: TGCAGTGCTCCTAACTCTAGGGGAGTCCAAGAGACCCAGTACTTC. It encodes CSAPNSRGVQETQYF.

This clonotype was counted a few times. The V and J genes are TRBV5-6 and TRBJ1-5, with 12 positions matching TRBD1. The V and J ends lost 2 bases and 7 bases, in that order; junction bases with no gene match: 22. CDR3 length: 21 amino acids. Looked up from germline, CDR1 is SGHDT and CDR2 is YYEEEE. The CDR3 loop is CASSLYYLSGTGGLARQPQHF. Here the CDR3 DNA reads TGTGCCAGCAGCTTATACTATCTGTCCGGGACAGGGGGCTTGGCGCGGCAGCCCCAGCATTTT. Variable domain in full (rest from reference TRBV5-6 and TRBJ1-5): DAGVTQSPTHLIKTRGQQVTLRCSPKSGHDTVSWYQQALGQGPQFIFQYYEEEERQRGNFPDRFSGHQFPNYSSELNVNALLLGDSALYLCASSLYYLSGTGGLARQPQHFGDGTRLSIL.

This clonotype appeared many times. The CDR3 nucleotides read TGTGCCAGCAATATCCGGGACAGGGGGCTCGCTGCTAATGAAAAACTGTTTTTT. Residues: CASNIRDRGLAANEKLFF. This chain connects TRBV2 to TRBJ1-4; 12 bases are shared with TRBD1. Trimming at V came to 7 bases and at J to 3 bases, leaving 12 bases not matched to a gene. The CDR3 covers 18 residues. Germline lookup yields CDR1 SNHLY and CDR2 FYNNEI.

This clonotype has at least ten counts. This chain joins TRBV20-1 and TRBJ2-7; D perhaps matches TRBD1 (5 bases). This CDR3 is 14 amino acids long. Germline V gene data show CDR1 as DFQATT and CDR2 as SNEGSKA (reference sequence). Trimming left V 1 base short and J 0 bases short, with 10 bases between. The CDR3, as DNA: TGCAGTGCTAGAGGGGGCAGCAGCTCCTACGAGCAGTACTTC. Residues: CSARGGSSSYEQYF.

This chain joins TRBV6-9 and TRBJ2-5; D unresolved. V lost 3 bases, J lost 6 bases, and 14 bases lay in between. The CDR3 is 14 residues long. The germline V gene has CDR1 MNHGY and CDR2 SVAAGI. The CDR3 DNA is TGTGCCAGCAGTTACCCAGGAGCCCTGAAGACCCAGTACTTC. Translation: CASSYPGALKTQYF.

This clonotype was counted only a few times. The DNA of the CDR3 is TGTGCCAGCAGCACCCGACAGGGGAGTGCGAACATTCAGTACTTC. Protein sequence: CASSTRQGSANIQYF. The chain couples TRBV11-3 to TRBJ2-4, with 8 bases lining up with TRBD1. The CDR3 runs 15 residues. Germline lookup yields CDR1 SGHNT and CDR2 YENEEA. V lost 5 bases, J lost 7 bases, and 10 bases stayed unmatched. The whole variable domain, remainder taken from reference TRBV11-3 and TRBJ2-4, is EAGVVQSPRYKIIEKKQPVAFWCNPISGHNTLYWYLQNLGQGPELLIRYENEEAVDDSQLPKDRFSAERLKGVDSTLKIQPAELGDSAVYLCASSTRQGSANIQYFGAGTRLSVL.

This clonotype has more than one count but fewer than ten. The V call is TRBV7-2, the J call TRBJ1-6; perhaps TRBD1 as D (6 bases). This CDR3 is built from 14 residues. V lost 6 bases and J 8 bases, leaving 14 bases between the germline ends. Germline assignment: CDR1 SGHTA and CDR2 FQGNSA. The CDR3 nucleotides are TGTGCCAGCAGACTAACAGGGCTTTATTCACCCCTCCACTTT. This codes for CASRLTGLYSPLHF.

This clonotype has only a few counts. The chain combines TRBV7-8 with TRBJ1-5, with D possibly being TRBD1 (5 bases). Germline CDR1 and CDR2: SGHVS and FQNEAQ. Trimming shortened V by 5 bases and J by 3 bases, and 14 bases separated the two germline ends. The CDR3 is 15 amino acids. The chain's CDR3 is CASSPARVPNQPQHF. CDR3 bases: TGTGCCAGCAGCCCCGCCAGGGTCCCCAATCAGCCCCAGCATTTT. The entire variable domain, with the rest obtained from reference TRBV7-8 and TRBJ1-5, is as follows: GAGVSQSPRYKVAKRGQDVALRCDPISGHVSLFWYQQALGQGPEFLTYFQNEAQLDKSGLPSDRFFAERPEGSVSTLKIQRTQQEDSAVYLCASSPARVPNQPQHFGDGTRLSIL.

The chain carries TRBV5-1 and TRBJ1-4, with TRBD1 matching 7 bases. CDR3 size: 15 residues. V gave up 5 bases and J gave up 4 bases; unmatched junction bases: 8. Germline V gives CDR1 SGHRS, CDR2 YFSETQ. The CDR3 DNA is TGCGCCAGCAGGCCCGAGACAGGGATTAATGAAAAACTGTTTTTT. Translated: CASRPETGINEKLFF.

The chain links TRBV30 to TRBJ2-5; TRBD2 is a possible D gene (5 bases). With 4 bases removed from V and 7 bases from J, the gap between germline ends came to 16 bases. CDR1 and CDR2 (germline): GTSNPN, SVGIG (reference sequence). The CDR3 totals 13 residues. DNA of the CDR3: TGTGCCTGGAATCGGGAACGCCTGGGGACCCAGTACTTC. The encoded protein is CAWNRERLGTQYF.

This chain connects TRBV7-3 to TRBJ2-2; 7 nucleotides match TRBD1. Trimming took 1 base from V and 1 from J; bases not matched to a gene: 0. Germline-derived CDR1 and CDR2 are SGHTA and FQGTGA. The length of the CDR3 is 15 residues. This chain's CDR3 is CASSLNRGNTGELFF. The CDR3 DNA sequence: TGTGCCAGCAGCTTAAACAGGGGGAACACCGGGGAGCTGTTTTTT.

The table lists this clonotype with many counts. V usage is TRBV2 and J usage is TRBJ1-6; 7 bases match TRBD1. Germline V gives CDR1 SNHLY, CDR2 FYNNEI. V lost 1 base to trimming and J lost 7 bases; unmatched junction nucleotides: 7. The CDR3 length is 16 residues. The CDR3 region has the DNA TGTGCCAGCAGTGAAGGCGGGACAGATCGGAATTCACCCCTCCACTTT. This translates into CASSEGGTDRNSPLHF.

This clonotype was counted at least ten times. The chain has TRBV28 and TRBJ2-7; 7 nucleotides align to TRBD2. The germline CDR1 and CDR2 sequences are MDHEN and SYDVKM. After removal of 4 bases from V and 2 bases from J, the junction contained 11 bases not matched to a gene. The CDR3 contains 16 residues. The CDR3 here is CASSSGRGGMAYEQYF. The CDR3 DNA reads as TGTGCCAGCAGTTCGGGCCGGGGAGGGATGGCCTACGAGCAGTACTTC.

This clonotype came up many times. The chain combines TRBV12-3 or TRBV12-4 with TRBJ2-5, with 7 bases that match TRBD1. The CDR3 length is 13 residues. With V trimmed by 8 bases and J by 1 base, 4 bases remained unmatched. Written as DNA, the CDR3 is TGTGCCAGCCGGGGACAGACCCAAGAGACCCAGTACTTC. Its protein is CASRGQTQETQYF.

This clonotype has a count of ten or more. This rearrangement joins TRBV2 to TRBJ2-7; D call uncertain. The V end was cut by 1 base, the J end by 3 bases, with 13 bases between. CDR3 length: 15 residues. CDR1 SNHLY and CDR2 FYNNEI come from the germline V gene. DNA of the CDR3: TGTGCCAGCAGTGAAGAGCTCGGCGGAAGCTACGAGCAGTACTTC. Its translation is CASSEELGGSYEQYF.

J is TRBJ1-6 and V is TRBV11-2; tentative D call: TRBD1 (5 bases). Germline assignment: CDR1 SGHAT and CDR2 FQNNGV. V was cut by 7 bases and J by 7 bases, with 14 bases left in between. The CDR3 contains 14 residues. CDR3 DNA: TGTGCCAGCACGAACGGTCAGGGCAATTCACCCCTCCACTTT. Amino acids: CASTNGQGNSPLHF.

This clonotype was detected ten times or more. This chain uses TRBV7-8 with TRBJ1-1, with a tentative D call TRBD1 (6 bases). The V end was cut by 2 bases, the J end by 3 bases, with 10 bases between. The length of the CDR3 is 14 residues. Germline V gives CDR1 SGHVS, CDR2 FQNEAQ. CDR3 DNA: TGTGCCAGCAGCTTACAGGGGCCCTACACTGAAGCTTTCTTT. Protein sequence: CASSLQGPYTEAFF.

This clonotype was seen more than once but under ten times. The chain joins TRBV6-2 or TRBV6-3 to TRBJ2-2, with 8 nucleotides matching TRBD2. J lost 0 bases, V lost 7 bases, and 7 bases had no gene match. Per germline, CDR1 MNHEY and CDR2 SVGEGT. The CDR3 covers 16 residues. The CDR3 sequence: CASTLTSASNTGELFF. The DNA for the CDR3 is TGTGCCAGCACCCTGACTAGCGCCTCGAACACCGGGGAGCTGTTTTTT.

The chain is built from TRBV6-1 and TRBJ1-2; 9 bases are shared with TRBD1. Trimming cost V 5 bases and J 5 bases; bases outside gene matches: 9. Germline-derived CDR1 and CDR2 are MNHNS and SASEGT. This CDR3 is built from 15 residues. CDR3 sequence: CASSQTTGGYYGYTF. For the CDR3, the DNA is TGTGCCAGCAGTCAGACGACAGGGGGATATTATGGCTACACCTTC.

This rearrangement joins TRBV7-9 to TRBJ2-7; 7 bases line up with TRBD1. Germline CDR1 reads SEHNR; CDR2 reads FQNEAQ (reference sequence). V dropped 4 bases and J dropped 6; count of bases not matched to a gene: 9. CDR3 length: 14 amino acids. The CDR3 nucleotides are TGTGCCAGCAGCTCCCTCGTAGGGGGCCTCGAGCAGTACTTC. This sequence encodes CASSSLVGGLEQYF.

The chain combines TRBV19 with TRBJ1-1; D is undetermined. CDR1 is LNHDA, CDR2 SQIVND, per germline (reference sequence). The ends were cut back, 7 bases at V and 0 bases at J, with 15 bases in the middle. The CDR3 spans 15 residues. CDR3 DNA sequence: TGTGCCAGTATAGTCCATGGTCCCATGAACACTGAAGCTTTCTTT. As protein: CASIVHGPMNTEAFF.